Included here is one TCR beta chain sequence, with context. The sample is drawn from a study of blood T cell repertoires in COVID-19. Study context: Sources were T cells, B-cell-depleted T cells, or PBMCs; the material itself was cDNA or gDNA.

The assay was immunoSEQ multiplex PCR, and TCRdb's table has in-frame clones only and misses some. The data hold under 150,000 clones, with around four fifths observed a single time. Germline lookup yields CDR1 SNHLY and CDR2 FYNNEI. The CDR3 extends over 16 amino acids. The ends lost 3 bases at V and 7 bases at J; junction bases unmatched: 11. This TCR was sampled from a man older than 75 with active or convalescent COVID-19. The chain has TRBV2 and TRBJ1-5; 8 nucleotides match TRBD1. The sequenced sample was peripheral blood. CDR3 bases: TGTGCCAGCAGTGAGGTTGGACAGGGAATGTGGCAGCCCCAGCATTTT. Encoded protein: CASSEVGQGMWQPQHF.